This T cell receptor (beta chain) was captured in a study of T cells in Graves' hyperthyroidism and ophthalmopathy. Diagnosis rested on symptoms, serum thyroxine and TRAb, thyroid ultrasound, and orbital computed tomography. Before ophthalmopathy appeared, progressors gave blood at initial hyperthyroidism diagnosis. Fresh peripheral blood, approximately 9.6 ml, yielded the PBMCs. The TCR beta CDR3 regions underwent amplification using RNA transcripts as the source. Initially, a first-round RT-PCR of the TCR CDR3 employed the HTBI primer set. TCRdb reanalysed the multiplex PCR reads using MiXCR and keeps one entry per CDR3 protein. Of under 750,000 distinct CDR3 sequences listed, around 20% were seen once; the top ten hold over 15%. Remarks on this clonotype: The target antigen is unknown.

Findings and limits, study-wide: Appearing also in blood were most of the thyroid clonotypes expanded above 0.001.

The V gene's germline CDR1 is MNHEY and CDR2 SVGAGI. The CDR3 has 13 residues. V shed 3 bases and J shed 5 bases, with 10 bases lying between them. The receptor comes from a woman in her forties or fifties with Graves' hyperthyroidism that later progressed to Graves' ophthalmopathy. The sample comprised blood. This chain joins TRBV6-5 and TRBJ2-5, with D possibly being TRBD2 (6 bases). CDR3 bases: TGTGCCAGCAGTTATCGGGACTTGGAGACCCAGTACTTC. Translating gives CASSYRDLETQYF.